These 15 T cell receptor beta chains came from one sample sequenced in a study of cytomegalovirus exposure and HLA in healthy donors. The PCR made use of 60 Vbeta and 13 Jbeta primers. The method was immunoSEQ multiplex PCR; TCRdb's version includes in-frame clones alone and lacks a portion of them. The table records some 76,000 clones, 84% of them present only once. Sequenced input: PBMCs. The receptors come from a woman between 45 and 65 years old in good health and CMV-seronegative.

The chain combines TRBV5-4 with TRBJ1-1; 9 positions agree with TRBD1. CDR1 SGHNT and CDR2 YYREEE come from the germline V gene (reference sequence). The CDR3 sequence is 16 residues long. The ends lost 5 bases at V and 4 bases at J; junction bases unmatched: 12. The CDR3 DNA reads TGTGCCAGCAGTCCGGACAGGGGAGCCTTGAGCACTGAAGCTTTCTTT. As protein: CASSPDRGALSTEAFF.

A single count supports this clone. The CDR3 sequence is CASSYSGTGISGELFF. CDR3 sequence (DNA): TGTGCCAGCAGTTACTCCGGGACAGGGATCTCCGGGGAGCTGTTTTTT. The chain combines TRBV6-5 with TRBJ2-2; 9 nucleotides agree with TRBD1. The germline CDR1 and CDR2 sequences are MNHEY and SVGAGI. V trimming: 0 bases; J trimming: 6 bases; junction bases outside the gene matches: 5. This CDR3 contains 16 residues.

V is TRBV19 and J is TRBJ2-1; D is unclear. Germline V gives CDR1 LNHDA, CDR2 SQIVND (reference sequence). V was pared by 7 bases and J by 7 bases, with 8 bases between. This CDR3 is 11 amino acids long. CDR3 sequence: CASTVNNEQFF. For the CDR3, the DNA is TGTGCCAGTACCGTTAATAATGAGCAGTTCTTC.

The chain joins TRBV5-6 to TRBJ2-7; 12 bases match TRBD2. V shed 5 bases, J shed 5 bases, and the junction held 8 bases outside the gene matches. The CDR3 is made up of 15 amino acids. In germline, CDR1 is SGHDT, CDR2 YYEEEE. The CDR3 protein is CASRLAGGPSDEQYF. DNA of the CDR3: TGTGCCAGCAGGCTAGCGGGAGGGCCGTCCGACGAGCAGTACTTC.

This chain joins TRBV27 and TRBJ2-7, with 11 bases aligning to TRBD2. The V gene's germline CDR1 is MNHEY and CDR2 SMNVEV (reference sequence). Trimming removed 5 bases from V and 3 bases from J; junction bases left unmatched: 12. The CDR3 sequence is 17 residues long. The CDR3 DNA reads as TGTGCCAGCAGTCTCATCGGGACTAGCGGACTAAGCTACGAGCAGTACTTC. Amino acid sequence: CASSLIGTSGLSYEQYF.

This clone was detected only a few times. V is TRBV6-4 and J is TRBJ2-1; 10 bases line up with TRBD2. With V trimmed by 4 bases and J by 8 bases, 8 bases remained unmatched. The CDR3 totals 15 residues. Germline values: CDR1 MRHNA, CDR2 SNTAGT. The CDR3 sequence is CASSVLAGEVDEQFF. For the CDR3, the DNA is TGTGCCAGCAGTGTTCTAGCGGGAGAGGTCGATGAGCAGTTCTTC.

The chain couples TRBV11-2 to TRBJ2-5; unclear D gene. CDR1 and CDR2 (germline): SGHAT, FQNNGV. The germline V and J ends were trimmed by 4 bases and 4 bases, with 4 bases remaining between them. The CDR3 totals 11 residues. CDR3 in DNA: TGTGCCAGCAGCTCCCTAGAGACCCAGTACTTC. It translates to CASSSLETQYF.

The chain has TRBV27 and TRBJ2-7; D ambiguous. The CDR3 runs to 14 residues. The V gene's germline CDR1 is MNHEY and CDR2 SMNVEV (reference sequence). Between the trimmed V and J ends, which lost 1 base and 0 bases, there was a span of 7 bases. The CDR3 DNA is TGTGCCAGCAGTTTATTACCGAGCTCCTACGAGCAGTACTTC. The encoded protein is CASSLLPSSYEQYF.

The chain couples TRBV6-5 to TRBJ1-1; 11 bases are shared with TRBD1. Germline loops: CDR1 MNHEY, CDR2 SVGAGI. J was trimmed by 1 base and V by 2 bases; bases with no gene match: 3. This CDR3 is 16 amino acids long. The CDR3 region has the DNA TGTGCCAGCAGTTACGGACAGGGGGCTGGGAACACTGAAGCTTTCTTT. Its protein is CASSYGQGAGNTEAFF.

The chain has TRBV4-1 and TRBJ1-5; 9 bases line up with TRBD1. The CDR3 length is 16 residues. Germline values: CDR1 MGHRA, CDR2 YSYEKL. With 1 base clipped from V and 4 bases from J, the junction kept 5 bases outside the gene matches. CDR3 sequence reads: CASSQVGQGRNQPQHF. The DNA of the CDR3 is TGCGCCAGCAGCCAAGTTGGACAGGGGCGAAATCAGCCCCAGCATTTT.

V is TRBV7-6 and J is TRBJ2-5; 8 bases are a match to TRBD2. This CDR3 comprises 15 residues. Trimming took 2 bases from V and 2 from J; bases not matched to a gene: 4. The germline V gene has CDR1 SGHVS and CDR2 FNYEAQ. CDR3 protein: CASSLSGGQQETQYF. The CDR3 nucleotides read TGTGCCAGCAGCTTATCGGGGGGGCAACAAGAGACCCAGTACTTC.

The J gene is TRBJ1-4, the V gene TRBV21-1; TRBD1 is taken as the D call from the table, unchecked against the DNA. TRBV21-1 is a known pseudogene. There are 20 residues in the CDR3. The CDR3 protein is CASSPRQGQVDGGRNEKLFF. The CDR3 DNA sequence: TGTGCCAGCAGCCCCAGACAGGGACAGGTGGATGGGGGCCGTAATGAAAAACTGTTTTTT.

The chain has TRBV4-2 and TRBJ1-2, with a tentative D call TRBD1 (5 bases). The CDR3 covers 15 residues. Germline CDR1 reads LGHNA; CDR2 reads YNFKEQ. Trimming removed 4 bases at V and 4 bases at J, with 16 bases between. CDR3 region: CASSPPRQFPYGYTF. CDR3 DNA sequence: TGTGCCAGCAGCCCCCCCCGACAGTTTCCCTATGGCTACACCTTC.

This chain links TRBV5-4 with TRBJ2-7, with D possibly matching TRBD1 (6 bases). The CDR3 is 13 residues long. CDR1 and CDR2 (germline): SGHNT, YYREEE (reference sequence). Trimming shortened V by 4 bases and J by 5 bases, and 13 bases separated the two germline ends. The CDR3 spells CASSTAGTHEQYV. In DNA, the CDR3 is TGTGCCAGCAGCACCGCCGGGACACACGAGCAGTACGTC.

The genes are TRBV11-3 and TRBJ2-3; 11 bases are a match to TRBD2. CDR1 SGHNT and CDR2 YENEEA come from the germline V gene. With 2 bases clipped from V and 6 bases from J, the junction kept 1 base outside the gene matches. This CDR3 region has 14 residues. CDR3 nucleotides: TGTGCCAGCAGCTTAACTAGCGGGAGTGATACGCAGTATTTT. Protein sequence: CASSLTSGSDTQYF. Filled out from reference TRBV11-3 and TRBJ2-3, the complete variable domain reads EAGVVQSPRYKIIEKKQPVAFWCNPISGHNTLYWYLQNLGQGPELLIRYENEEAVDDSQLPKDRFSAERLKGVDSTLKIQPAELGDSAVYLCASSLTSGSDTQYFGPGTRLTVL.